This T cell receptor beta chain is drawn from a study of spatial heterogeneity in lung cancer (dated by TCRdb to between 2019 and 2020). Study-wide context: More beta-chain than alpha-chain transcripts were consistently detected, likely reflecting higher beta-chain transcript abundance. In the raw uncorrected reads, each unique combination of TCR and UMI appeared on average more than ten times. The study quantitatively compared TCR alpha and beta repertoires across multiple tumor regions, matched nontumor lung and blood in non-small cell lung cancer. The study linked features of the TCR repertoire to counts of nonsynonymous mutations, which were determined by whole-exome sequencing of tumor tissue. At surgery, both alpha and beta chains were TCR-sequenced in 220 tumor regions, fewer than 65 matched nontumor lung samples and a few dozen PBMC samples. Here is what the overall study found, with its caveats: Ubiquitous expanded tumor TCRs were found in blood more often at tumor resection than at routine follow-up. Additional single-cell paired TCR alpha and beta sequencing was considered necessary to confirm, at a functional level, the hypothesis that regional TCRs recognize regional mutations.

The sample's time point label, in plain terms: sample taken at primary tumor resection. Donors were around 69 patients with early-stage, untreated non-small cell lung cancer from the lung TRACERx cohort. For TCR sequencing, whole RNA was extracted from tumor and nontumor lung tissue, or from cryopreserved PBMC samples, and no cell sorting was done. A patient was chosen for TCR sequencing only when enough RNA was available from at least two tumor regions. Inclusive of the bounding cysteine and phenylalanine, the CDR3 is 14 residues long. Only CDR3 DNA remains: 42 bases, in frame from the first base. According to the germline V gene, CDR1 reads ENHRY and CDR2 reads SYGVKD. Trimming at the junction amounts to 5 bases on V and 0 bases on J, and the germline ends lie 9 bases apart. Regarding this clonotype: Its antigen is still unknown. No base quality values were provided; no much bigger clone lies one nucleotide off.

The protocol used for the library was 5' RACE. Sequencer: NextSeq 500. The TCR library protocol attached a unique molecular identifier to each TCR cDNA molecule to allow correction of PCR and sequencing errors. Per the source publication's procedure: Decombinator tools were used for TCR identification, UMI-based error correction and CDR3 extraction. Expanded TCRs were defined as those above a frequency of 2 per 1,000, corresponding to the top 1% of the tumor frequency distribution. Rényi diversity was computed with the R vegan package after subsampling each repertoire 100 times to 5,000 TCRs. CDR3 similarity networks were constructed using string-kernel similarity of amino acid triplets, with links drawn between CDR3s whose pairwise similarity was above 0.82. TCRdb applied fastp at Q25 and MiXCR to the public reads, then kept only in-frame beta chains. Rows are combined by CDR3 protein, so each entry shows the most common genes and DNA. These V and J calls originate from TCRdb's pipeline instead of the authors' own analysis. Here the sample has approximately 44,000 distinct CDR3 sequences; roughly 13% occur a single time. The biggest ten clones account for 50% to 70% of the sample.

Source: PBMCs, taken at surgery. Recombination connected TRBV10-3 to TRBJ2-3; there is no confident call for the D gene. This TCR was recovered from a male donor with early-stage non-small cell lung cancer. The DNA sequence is TGTGCCATCAGTACGGACCTTAGCACAGATACGCAGTATTTT. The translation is CAISTDLSTDTQYF.